This entry is about one TCR beta chain. Its antigen is still unknown. Germline loops: CDR1 MDHEN, CDR2 SYDVKM. There are 13 residues in the CDR3. V shed 3 bases and J shed 4 bases, with 9 bases lying between them. This record belongs to a study of T cells in Graves' hyperthyroidism and ophthalmopathy. Study-level background: At initial diagnosis, before any treatment had begun, peripheral blood was obtained.

General study findings and limits: Most thyroid clonotypes with frequency above 0.001 were detected in blood.

TCR beta CDR3 regions were amplified from RNA transcripts. HTBI primers were the set used in a first-round RT-PCR of the TCR CDR3. TCRdb recomputed calls from the multiplex PCR reads with MiXCR, one row per CDR3 protein. The top ten clones hold around 23% of a sample with more than 300,000 distinct CDR3 sequences, approximately 15% of them seen once. The gene calls are TRBV28 and TRBJ1-1; D may be TRBD1 (6 bases). This receptor was identified in a woman younger than 45 with Graves' hyperthyroidism. Material: blood. DNA for the CDR3: TGTGCCAGCAGTTTGCTGGGGGCCACTGAAGCTTTCTTT. Translating it yields CASSLLGATEAFF.